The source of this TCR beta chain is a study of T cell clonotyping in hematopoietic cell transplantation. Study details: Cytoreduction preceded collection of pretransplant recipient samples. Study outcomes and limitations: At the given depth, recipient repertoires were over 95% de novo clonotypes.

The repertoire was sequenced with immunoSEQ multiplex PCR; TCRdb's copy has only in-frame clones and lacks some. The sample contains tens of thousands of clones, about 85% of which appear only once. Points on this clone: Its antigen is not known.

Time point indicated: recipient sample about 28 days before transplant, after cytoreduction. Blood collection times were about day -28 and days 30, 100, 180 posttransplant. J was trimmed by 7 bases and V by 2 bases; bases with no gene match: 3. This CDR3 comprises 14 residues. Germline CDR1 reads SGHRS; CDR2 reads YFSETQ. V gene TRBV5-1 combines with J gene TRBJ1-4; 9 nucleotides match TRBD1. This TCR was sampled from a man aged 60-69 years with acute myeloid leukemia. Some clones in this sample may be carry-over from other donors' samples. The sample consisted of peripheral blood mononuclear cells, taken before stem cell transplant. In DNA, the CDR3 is TGCGCCAGCAGCTTTGGACAGGGGTTTGAAAAACTGTTTTTT. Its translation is CASSFGQGFEKLFF.